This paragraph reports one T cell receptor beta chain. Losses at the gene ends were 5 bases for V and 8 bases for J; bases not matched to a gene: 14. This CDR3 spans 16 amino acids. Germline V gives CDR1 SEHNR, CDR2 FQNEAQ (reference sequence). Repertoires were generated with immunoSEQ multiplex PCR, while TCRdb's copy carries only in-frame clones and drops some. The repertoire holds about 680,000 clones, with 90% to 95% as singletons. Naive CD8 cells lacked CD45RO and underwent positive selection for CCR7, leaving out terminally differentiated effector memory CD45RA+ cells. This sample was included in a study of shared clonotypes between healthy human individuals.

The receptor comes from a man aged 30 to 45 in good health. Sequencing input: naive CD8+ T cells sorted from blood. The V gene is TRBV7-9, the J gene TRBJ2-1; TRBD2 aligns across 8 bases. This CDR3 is CASSRTTGGPSYEQFF. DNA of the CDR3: TGTGCCAGCAGCCGGACGACGGGAGGGCCGTCATATGAGCAGTTCTTC.